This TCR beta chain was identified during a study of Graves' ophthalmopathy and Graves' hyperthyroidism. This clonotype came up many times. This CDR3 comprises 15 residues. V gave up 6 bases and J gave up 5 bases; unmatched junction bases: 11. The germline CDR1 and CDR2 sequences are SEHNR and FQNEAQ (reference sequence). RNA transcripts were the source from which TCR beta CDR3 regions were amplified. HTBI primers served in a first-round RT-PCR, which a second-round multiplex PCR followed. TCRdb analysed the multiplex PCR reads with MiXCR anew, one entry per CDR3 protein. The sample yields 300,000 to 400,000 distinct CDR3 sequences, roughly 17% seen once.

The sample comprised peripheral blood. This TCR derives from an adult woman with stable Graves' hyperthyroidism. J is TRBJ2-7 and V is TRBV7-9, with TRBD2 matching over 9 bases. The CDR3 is CASSFSGSMNHEQYF. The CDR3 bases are TGTGCCAGCAGTTTTAGCGGGAGTATGAATCACGAGCAGTACTTC.